One and the same sample provided the 16 T cell receptor beta chains below, sequenced in a study of blood T cell repertoires in COVID-19. The method was immunoSEQ multiplex PCR; TCRdb's version includes in-frame clones alone and lacks a portion of them. The sample lists fewer than 70,000 clones, 80% to 95% occurring once. The source material was peripheral blood. The receptors were sampled from a woman of 80 years or more with active COVID-19.

The chain combines TRBV6-5 with TRBJ1-5; D is unresolved. This CDR3 has 14 amino acids. Trimming stripped 6 bases from V and 0 bases from J, with 9 bases between. Germline V lookup: CDR1 MNHEY, CDR2 SVGAGI. The chain's CDR3 is CASRLLYSNQPQHF. CDR3 nucleotides: TGTGCCAGCAGGCTCCTCTATAGCAATCAGCCCCAGCATTTT.

The chain couples TRBV10-3 to TRBJ1-5, with 8 bases lining up with TRBD1. Germline V lookup: CDR1 ENHRY, CDR2 SYGVKD. V lost 0 bases to trimming and J lost 4 bases; unmatched junction nucleotides: 2. This CDR3 region has 15 residues. CDR3 sequence: CAISESDRENQPQHF. CDR3 in DNA: TGTGCCATCAGTGAGTCGGACAGGGAGAATCAGCCCCAGCATTTT.

This sequence joins TRBV7-9 and TRBJ2-3; a weak D match, TRBD2 (6 bases). The germline gives CDR1 SEHNR, CDR2 FQNEAQ (reference sequence). CDR3 size: 15 residues. Trimming stripped 4 bases from V and 4 bases from J, with 15 bases between. CDR3 in DNA: TGTGCCAGCAGCTCGACTTTGGGGGGTGCAGATACGCAGTATTTT. Its protein is CASSSTLGGADTQYF.

V usage is TRBV3-1 (or the pseudogene TRBV3-2) and J usage is TRBJ1-1; D is undetermined. The CDR3 has 14 residues. Germline CDR1 reads LGHDT; CDR2 reads YNNKEL (reference sequence). V lost 5 bases, J lost 1 base, and 11 bases lay in between. The CDR3 DNA sequence: TGTGCCAGCAGCTCCCGGGTGCCGAACACTGAAGCTTTCTTT. This sequence encodes CASSSRVPNTEAFF.

This sequence joins TRBV20-1 and TRBJ2-5; D gene unclear. V was cut by 0 bases and J by 6 bases, with 5 bases left in between. The CDR3 totals 11 residues. From germline, CDR1 is DFQATT and CDR2 SNEGSKA (reference sequence). In nucleotides, the CDR3 is TGCAGTGCTAGAGATGTCAAGACCCAGTACTTC. It codes for CSARDVKTQYF.

V gene TRBV9 combines with J gene TRBJ1-5; a weak D match, TRBD1 (5 bases). Deletions cut 4 bases from V and 4 bases from J, with 18 bases between. From germline, CDR1 is SGDLS and CDR2 YYNGEE. This CDR3 is 16 amino acids long. Written as DNA, the CDR3 is TGTGCCAGCAGCCCAGGTGGGGGGTTCGGAAATCAGCCCCAGCATTTT. The encoded protein is CASSPGGGFGNQPQHF.

This clone was counted a few times. The chain joins TRBV4-2 to TRBJ1-4; D not certain. Germline CDR1 LGHNA, CDR2 YNFKEQ. V was trimmed by 0 bases and J by 4 bases, leaving 9 bases between them. The length of the CDR3 is 15 residues. CDR3 coding DNA: TGTGCCAGCAGCCAAGATCTGCAGTATAATGAAAAACTGTTTTTT. Its translation: CASSQDLQYNEKLFF.

The V and J genes are TRBV19 and TRBJ2-5, with a weak D call TRBD2 (5 bases). V lost 5 bases and J lost 7, with 11 bases in between. CDR3 length: 12 residues. Germline values: CDR1 LNHDA, CDR2 SQIVND (reference sequence). The CDR3 protein is CASSPGGGTQYF. The CDR3 DNA sequence: TGTGCCAGTAGTCCAGGTGGAGGGACCCAGTACTTC.

This chain connects TRBV29-1 to TRBJ2-3; the match to TRBD2 covers 12 bases. Germline V lookup: CDR1 SQVTM, CDR2 ANQGSEA. V lost 7 bases, J lost 3 bases, and 8 bases stayed unmatched. The CDR3 runs 15 residues. CDR3 region: CSAGGGTSGTDTQYF. The CDR3 nucleotides are TGCAGCGCTGGGGGGGGGACTAGCGGGACAGATACGCAGTATTTT.

V is TRBV10-1 and J is TRBJ2-7, with 9 positions matching TRBD1. The ends lost 3 bases at V and 3 bases at J; junction bases unmatched: 3. Germline CDR1 reads WNHNN; CDR2 reads SYGVQD (reference sequence). The CDR3 totals 14 residues. The CDR3: CASSDGDRDYEQYV. As DNA, the CDR3 is TGCGCCAGCAGTGATGGGGACAGGGACTACGAGCAGTACGTC.

The chain employs TRBV10-1 and TRBJ2-7; 7 bases fit TRBD2. The V gene's germline CDR1 is WNHNN and CDR2 SYGVQD (reference sequence). Losses at the gene ends were 6 bases for V and 3 bases for J; bases not matched to a gene: 11. This CDR3 region has 15 residues. The CDR3 bases are TGCGCCAGCAGCGCCTACGGGACTACCTTCTACGAGCAGTACTTC. Translated: CASSAYGTTFYEQYF.

The chain joins TRBV2 to TRBJ1-1, with unresolved D. The CDR3 covers 11 residues. V was clipped by 6 bases and J by 5 bases, with 7 bases between them. Looked up from germline, CDR1 is SNHLY and CDR2 is FYNNEI. DNA for the CDR3: TGTGCCAGCAGGCGCGCTACTGAAGCTTTCTTT. Its protein is CASRRATEAFF.

In DNA form, the CDR3 reads TGTGCCAGCAGTAATTCCGGGACAGGTCTGGTCCTAGGCCAGCCCCAGCATTTT. The encoded protein is CASSNSGTGLVLGQPQHF. The chain combines TRBV3-1 (or the pseudogene TRBV3-2) with TRBJ1-5; TRBD1 agrees at 8 bases. The V segment lost 6 bases and the J segment 7 bases; nucleotides outside the gene matches: 20. The CDR3 contains 18 residues. The V gene's germline CDR1 is LGHDT and CDR2 YNNKEL (reference sequence).

This chain uses TRBV19 with TRBJ2-2; 11 bases fit TRBD2. This CDR3 has 17 residues. Germline V gene data show CDR1 as LNHDA and CDR2 as SQIVND (reference sequence). V lost 5 bases, J lost 1 base, and 6 bases stayed unmatched. The CDR3 nucleotides are TGTGCCAGTAGTCGGTCACTAGCGGGGGTGAACACCGGGGAGCTGTTTTTT. Protein: CASSRSLAGVNTGELFF. Combining the CDR3 with reference TRBV19 and TRBJ2-2 gives the whole variable domain DGGITQSPKYLFRKEGQNVTLSCEQNLNHDAMYWYRQDPGQGLRLIYYSQIVNDFQKGDIAEGYSVSREKKESFPLTVTSAQKNPTAFYLCASSRSLAGVNTGELFFGEGSRLTVL.

The rearrangement links TRBV11-2 to TRBJ2-1; TRBD2 matches at 8 bases. Germline V CDR1 and CDR2: SGHAT, FQNNGV. The CDR3 covers 15 residues. V lost 1 base to trimming and J lost 6 bases; unmatched junction nucleotides: 5. The CDR3 protein is CASSLARGGSNEQFF. CDR3 DNA sequence: TGTGCCAGCAGCTTAGCCCGGGGGGGCTCCAATGAGCAGTTCTTC.

The rearrangement uses TRBV25-1 and TRBJ1-1; the match to TRBD1 covers 7 bases. CDR3 length: 10 amino acids. Germline CDR1 reads MGHDK; CDR2 reads SYGVNS. J was trimmed by 10 bases and V by 10 bases; bases with no gene match: 6. The CDR3 reads CATRGTVAFF. The CDR3 DNA reads TGTGCCACCAGGGGGACAGTAGCTTTCTTT.